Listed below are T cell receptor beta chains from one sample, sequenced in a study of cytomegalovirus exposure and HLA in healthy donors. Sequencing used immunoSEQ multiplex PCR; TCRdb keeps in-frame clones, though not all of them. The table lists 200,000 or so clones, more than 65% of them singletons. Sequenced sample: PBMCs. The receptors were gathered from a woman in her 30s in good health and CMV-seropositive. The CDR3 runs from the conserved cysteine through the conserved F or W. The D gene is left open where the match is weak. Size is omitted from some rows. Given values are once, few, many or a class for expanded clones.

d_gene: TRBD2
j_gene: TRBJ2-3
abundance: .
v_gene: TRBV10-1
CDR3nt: TGCGCCAGCAAAGCTAGCGGGACGGATACGCAGTATTTT
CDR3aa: CASKASGTDTQYF

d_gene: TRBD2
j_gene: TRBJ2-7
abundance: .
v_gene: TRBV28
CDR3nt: TGTGCCAGCAGTTTATCAGGTAGCGGGAGAACCGAGCAGTACTTC
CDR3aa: CASSLSGSGRTEQYF

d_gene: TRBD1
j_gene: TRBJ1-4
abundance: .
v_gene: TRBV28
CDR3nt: TGTGCCAGCAGTTTCTTAAACAGGGGGTCTGAAAAACTGTTTTTT
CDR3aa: CASSFLNRGSEKLFF

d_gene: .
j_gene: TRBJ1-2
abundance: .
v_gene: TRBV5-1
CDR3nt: TGCGCCAGCAGCTTGGACAGGGAAAGAGGTCCTAACTATGGCTACACCTTC
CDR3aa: CASSLDRERGPNYGYTF

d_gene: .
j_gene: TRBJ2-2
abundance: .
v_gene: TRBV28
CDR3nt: TGTGCCAGCAGTTGGGGCCCAGCTGGGGAGCTGTTTTTT
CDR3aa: CASSWGPAGELFF

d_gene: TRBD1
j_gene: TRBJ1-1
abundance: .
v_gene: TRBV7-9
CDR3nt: TGTGCCAGCAGCCATAACAGGGGGCTTGGCACTGAAGCTTTCTTT
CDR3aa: CASSHNRGLGTEAFF

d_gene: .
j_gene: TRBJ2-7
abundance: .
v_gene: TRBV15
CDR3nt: TGTGCCACCAGCAGAGGGGGGCCTGGCGATGAGCAGTACTTC
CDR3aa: CATSRGGPGDEQYF

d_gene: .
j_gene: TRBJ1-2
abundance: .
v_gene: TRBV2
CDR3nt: TGTGCCAGCAGCTTAAGGCCTCCCGAGGAAGGAGGCTACACCTTC
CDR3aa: CASSLRPPEEGGYTF

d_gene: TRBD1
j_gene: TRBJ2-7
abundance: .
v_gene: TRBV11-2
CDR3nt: TGTGCCAGCACCGCACACAGGGGCCCCTACGAGCAGTACTTC
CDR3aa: CASTAHRGPYEQYF

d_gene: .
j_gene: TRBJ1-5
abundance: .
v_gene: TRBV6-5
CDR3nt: TGTGCCAGCAAAAGTGGAGGAGGACAGCCCCAGCATTTT
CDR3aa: CASKSGGGQPQHF

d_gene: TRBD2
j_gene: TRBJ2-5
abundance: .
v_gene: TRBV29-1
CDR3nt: TGCAGCGTTTCAGGTGCAGGGATGGGGGGGGAGACCCAGTACTTC
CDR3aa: CSVSGAGMGGETQYF

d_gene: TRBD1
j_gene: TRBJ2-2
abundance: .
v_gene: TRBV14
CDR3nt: TGTGCCAGCAGCCAAGGCGGGGACAGGGGGCGCGGGGAGCTGTTTTTT
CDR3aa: CASSQGGDRGRGELFF

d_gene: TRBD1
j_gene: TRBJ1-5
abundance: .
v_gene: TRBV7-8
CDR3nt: TGTGCCAGCAGCTTAGCCCTGACAGGGAACCAGCCCCAGCATTTT
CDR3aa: CASSLALTGNQPQHF

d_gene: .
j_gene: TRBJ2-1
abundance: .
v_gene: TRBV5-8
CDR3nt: TGTGCCAGCAGCTTCAGGTCTCGAAACGTCTACAATGAGCAGTTCTTC
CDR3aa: CASSFRSRNVYNEQFF

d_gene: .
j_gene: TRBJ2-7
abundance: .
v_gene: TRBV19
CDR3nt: TGTGCCAGTAGTATTTCAGACAGAAGCACCTACGAGCAGTACTTC
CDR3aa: CASSISDRSTYEQYF

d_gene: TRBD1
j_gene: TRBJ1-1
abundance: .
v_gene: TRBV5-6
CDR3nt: TGTGCCAGCAGCAGGACAGGGGTCCCTGAAGCTTTCTTT
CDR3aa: CASSRTGVPEAFF

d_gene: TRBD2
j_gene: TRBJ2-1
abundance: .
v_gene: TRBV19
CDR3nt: TGTGCCAGTAGTTCTCGGGGGAGGGCCTACAATGAGCAGTTCTTC
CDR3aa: CASSSRGRAYNEQFF

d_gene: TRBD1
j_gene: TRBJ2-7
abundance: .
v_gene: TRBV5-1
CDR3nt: TGCGCCAGCAGCGGAACAGGGGGCTCCGAGCAGTACTTC
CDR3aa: CASSGTGGSEQYF

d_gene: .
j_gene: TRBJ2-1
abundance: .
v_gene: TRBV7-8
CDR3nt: TGTGCCAGCAGCTTAGTACTAGGTGAGCAGTTCTTC
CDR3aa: CASSLVLGEQFF

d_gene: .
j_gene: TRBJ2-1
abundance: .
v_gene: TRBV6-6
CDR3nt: TGTGCCAGCACCACAATCGGGTTGTCCGCGGCCAATGAGCAGTTCTTC
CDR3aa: CASTTIGLSAANEQFF

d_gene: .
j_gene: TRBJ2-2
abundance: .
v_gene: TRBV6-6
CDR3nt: TGTGCCAGCAGTTACGACGGTGTTGCGGACACCGGGGAGCTGTTTTTT
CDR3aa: CASSYDGVADTGELFF

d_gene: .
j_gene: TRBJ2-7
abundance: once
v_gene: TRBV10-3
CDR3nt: TGTGCCATCACTCCCGGAGCGGTCTCCTCCTACGAGCAGTACTTC
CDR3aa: CAITPGAVSSYEQYF

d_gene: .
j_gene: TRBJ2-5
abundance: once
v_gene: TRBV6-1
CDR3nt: TGTGCCAGCAGCGTAAAGAGAGAGACCCAGTACTTC
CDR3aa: CASSVKRETQYF

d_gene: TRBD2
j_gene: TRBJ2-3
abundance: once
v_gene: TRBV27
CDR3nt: TGTGCCAGCAGGCCAGCGGGGATCACAGATACGCAGTATTTT
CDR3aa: CASRPAGITDTQYF

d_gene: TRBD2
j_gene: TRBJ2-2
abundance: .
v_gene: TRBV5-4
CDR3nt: TGTGCCAGCAGCTCCGGACTAGCGGGAGACTTCGGCACCGGGGAGCTGTTTTTT
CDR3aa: CASSSGLAGDFGTGELFF

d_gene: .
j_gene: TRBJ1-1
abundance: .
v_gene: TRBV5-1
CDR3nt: TGCGCCAGCAGCGTTGGCGGGAGGATGGCTGAAGCTTTCTTT
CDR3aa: CASSVGGRMAEAFF

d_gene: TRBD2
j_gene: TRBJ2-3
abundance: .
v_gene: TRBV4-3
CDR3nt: TGCGCCAGCAGCCAAGAAGGCCGGGACACCGGGACTAGCGACCCCACAGATACGCAGTATTTT
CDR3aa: CASSQEGRDTGTSDPTDTQYF

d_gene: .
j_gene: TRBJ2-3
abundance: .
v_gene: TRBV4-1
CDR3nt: TGCGCCAGCAGCCAAGGGGCTGCCACAGATACGCAGTATTTT
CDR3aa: CASSQGAATDTQYF

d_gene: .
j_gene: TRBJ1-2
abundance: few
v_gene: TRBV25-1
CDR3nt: TGTGCCAGCAGTACCCTCACTGAGACTGCAAATGGCTACACCTTC
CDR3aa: CASSTLTETANGYTF

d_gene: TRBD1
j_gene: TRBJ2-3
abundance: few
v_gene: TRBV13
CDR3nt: TGTGCCAGCACCACCGGGACAGGGGGCTCTGATACGCAGTATTTT
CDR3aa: CASTTGTGGSDTQYF

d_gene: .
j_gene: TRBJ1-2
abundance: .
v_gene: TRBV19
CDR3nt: TGTGCCAGTAGTCCATCGAGCTATGGCTACACCTTC
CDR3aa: CASSPSSYGYTF